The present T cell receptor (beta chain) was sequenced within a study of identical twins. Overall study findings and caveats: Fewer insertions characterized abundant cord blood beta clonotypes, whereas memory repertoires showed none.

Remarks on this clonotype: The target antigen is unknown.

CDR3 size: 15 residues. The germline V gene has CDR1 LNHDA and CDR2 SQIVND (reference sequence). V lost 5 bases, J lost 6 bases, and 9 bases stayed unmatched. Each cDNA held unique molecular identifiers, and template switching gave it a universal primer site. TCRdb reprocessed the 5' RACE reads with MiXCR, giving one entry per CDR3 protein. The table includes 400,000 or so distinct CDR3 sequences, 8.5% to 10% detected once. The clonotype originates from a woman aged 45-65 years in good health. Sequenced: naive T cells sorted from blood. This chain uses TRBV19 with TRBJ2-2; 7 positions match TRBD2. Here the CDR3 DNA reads TGTGCCAGTAGTTCGGGCGGGAGAATAGCCGGGGAGCTGTTTTTT. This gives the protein CASSSGGRIAGELFF.